This T cell receptor (beta chain) comes out of a study of human T cells and chemical hapten exposure. The library put unique molecular identifiers onto individual cDNA molecules. TCRdb re-called the RACE reads with MiXCR, one entry per CDR3 protein. Of around 380,000 distinct CDR3 sequences in the sample, approximately 5.1% were seen once. Time point given: patch test 1, 2 weeks after DPC sensitization. As to treatment: therapeutic diphenylcyclopropenone sensitization with weekly scalp DPC. Staff drew blood before applying each patch test. Each donor was an alopecia patient between 18 and 70 years of age who qualified for DPC. Study-level findings and limits: Alopecia affecting every donor means their immune response may not match healthy people's.

This clonotype was detected many times. The antigen is unknown. The sequencing here drew on whole blood, taken in connection with sensitization to the hapten diphenylcyclopropenone (DPC). The sequence was obtained from a woman aged 45-65 years with alopecia areata. Some clones in this sample may be carry-over from other donors' samples.

The CDR3 DNA sequence: TGTGCCAGCAGTTTATTTAGGGGCGGAGAACAGCCCCAGCATTTT. This translates into CASSLFRGGEQPQHF. The rearrangement uses TRBV12-3 or TRBV12-4 and TRBJ1-5, with D possibly matching TRBD1 (5 bases). The length of the CDR3 is 15 residues. V lost 2 bases, J lost 7 bases, and 15 bases lay in between.